This T cell receptor (beta chain) was recovered during a study of T cells in Graves' hyperthyroidism and ophthalmopathy. This clonotype was found a few times. The V end lost 1 base, the J end lost 4 bases, and 14 bases lay between the germline ends. The CDR3 loop spans 16 amino acids. Exclusions: uncontrolled infection, other autoimmune disease, pregnancy, lactation. Regions amplified from RNA transcripts were the TCR beta CDR3 regions. TCR CDR3 underwent first-round RT-PCR with the HTBI primer set. TCRdb redid the calling of the multiplex PCR reads with MiXCR, one entry per CDR3 protein. There are some 490,000 distinct CDR3 sequences in the sample; 22% occur only once, and approximately 49% lies in the top ten.

This sequence was found in a woman aged 65 to 85 with Graves' ophthalmopathy. This rearrangement joins TRBV12-3 or TRBV12-4 to TRBJ1-5; D not resolved. Material: blood. The CDR3 loop reads CASSLGAELGNQPQHF. CDR3 DNA sequence: TGTGCCAGCAGTTTAGGGGCGGAGCTCGGTAATCAGCCCCAGCATTTT.